The rows below give T cell receptor beta chains drawn from one sample of a study of T cells in Graves' hyperthyroidism and ophthalmopathy. TCRdb redid the calling of the multiplex PCR reads with MiXCR, one entry per CDR3 protein. The table has hundreds of thousands of distinct CDR3 sequences, about a third seen once. The sequenced sample was blood. The receptors here all came from a woman aged 40 to 49 with Graves' hyperthyroidism. Each CDR3 is given with its conserved first and last residue.

v_call: TRBV5-8; cdr3_length: 15; cdr3_aa: CASSRNGVAAYGYTF
v_call: TRBV29-1; cdr3_length: 13; cdr3_aa: CSVGGLAVDTQYF
v_call: TRBV9; cdr3_length: 15; cdr3_aa: CASSVEAGAGYGYTF
v_call: TRBV4-3; cdr3_length: 14; cdr3_aa: CASSPKEGSTEAFF
v_call: TRBV10-3; cdr3_length: 15; cdr3_aa: CAISAVGPGFGEQYF
v_call: TRBV7-3; cdr3_length: 13; cdr3_aa: CASRRTGAHEQYF
v_call: TRBV5-1; cdr3_length: 13; cdr3_aa: CASSPGREETQYF
v_call: TRBV12-3/TRBV12-4; cdr3_length: 16; cdr3_aa: CASSPAGGYSNQPQHF
v_call: TRBV2; cdr3_length: 19; cdr3_aa: CASLTSGRALTVRSYEQYF
v_call: TRBV10-3; cdr3_length: 15; cdr3_aa: CASSDRGPINSPLHF